These T cell receptor beta chains were read from a single sample in a study of CD8+ T cells in alopecia areata. The protocol was immunoSEQ multiplex PCR, while the TCRdb copy is restricted to in-frame clones and leaves out a portion. The profile covers 150,000 or so clones, with over 80% appearing a single time and around 16% taken by the ten largest. This sample comprised CD8+ T cells sorted from blood, obtained at week 0. The receptors stem from a human donor with alopecia areata. Both conserved end residues are part of each CDR3. The D gene is left open where the match is weak. The size field is filled for only some rows; it gives once, few, many or a size class.

V	D	size	J	CDR3	DNA
TRBV29-1	NA	once	TRBJ1-2	CSVEESDYGYTF	TGCAGCGTTGAAGAGAGCGACTATGGCTACACCTTC
TRBV7-9	TRBD2	NA	TRBJ2-3	CASSLAVGLAAYTDTQYF	TGTGCCAGCAGCTTAGCAGTCGGACTAGCGGCTTACACAGATACGCAGTATTTT
TRBV9	NA	NA	TRBJ2-3	CASSVGRSTDTQYF	TGTGCCAGCAGCGTAGGGAGGAGCACAGATACGCAGTATTTT
TRBV27	NA	NA	TRBJ2-7	CASSFRGGSAREQYF	TGTGCCAGCAGTTTCCGGGGCGGATCGGCCCGCGAGCAGTACTTC
TRBV4-1	TRBD2	NA	TRBJ2-7	CASSQASGSTYEQYF	TGCGCCAGCAGCCAAGCTAGCGGTTCCACCTACGAGCAGTACTTC
TRBV7-9	NA	NA	TRBJ2-7	CASSSNRGREYEQYF	TGTGCCAGCAGCTCAAACCGGGGACGGGAATACGAGCAGTACTTC
TRBV11-2	NA	NA	TRBJ2-3	CASSTTIARDTQYF	TGTGCCAGCAGCACGACAATCGCAAGGGATACGCAGTATTTT
TRBV19	TRBD1	NA	TRBJ2-7	CASSIRTGSFYEQYF	TGTGCCAGTAGTATCAGGACAGGTTCGTTTTACGAGCAGTACTTC
TRBV9	TRBD2	NA	TRBJ2-1	CASSVVPGLAGVYNEQFF	TGTGCCAGCAGCGTAGTTCCGGGACTAGCGGGGGTCTACAATGAGCAGTTCTTC
TRBV4-1	NA	NA	TRBJ1-3	CASSQPRQAENTIYF	TGCGCCAGCAGCCAACCAAGACAGGCTGAAAACACCATATATTTT
TRBV27	TRBD1	NA	TRBJ2-7	CASSLLPGQINYEQYF	TGTGCCAGCAGTTTGTTACCGGGACAGATCAACTACGAGCAGTACTTC
TRBV14	NA	NA	TRBJ2-7	CASSRGGYEQYF	TGTGCCAGCAGCCGGGGTGGCTACGAGCAGTACTTC
TRBV6-1	TRBD1	NA	TRBJ2-7	CASSDRGSYEQYF	TGTGCCAGCAGTGACAGGGGGAGCTACGAGCAGTACTTC
TRBV10-3	NA	once	TRBJ2-1	CAITGGNFYNEQFF	TGTGCCATCACCGGCGGGAACTTCTACAATGAGCAGTTCTTC
TRBV7-9	NA	few	TRBJ2-4	CASSLKWGEAAKNIQYF	TGTGCCAGCAGCTTAAAGTGGGGAGAAGCGGCCAAAAACATTCAGTACTTC
TRBV29-1	NA	NA	TRBJ1-4	CSVKELATPLEKLFF	TGCAGCGTCAAAGAATTGGCGACCCCGTTAGAAAAACTGTTTTTT
TRBV7-6	TRBD2	NA	TRBJ2-3	CASSGSGRATDTQYF	TGTGCCAGCAGCGGTAGCGGGAGGGCCACAGATACGCAGTATTTT
TRBV7-6	TRBD1	NA	TRBJ2-5	CASSSYGQGEQETQYF	TGTGCCAGCAGCTCCTATGGGCAGGGGGAACAAGAGACCCAGTACTTC
TRBV4-2	NA	NA	TRBJ2-7	CASSQASYEQYF	TGTGCCAGCAGCCAAGCTTCCTACGAGCAGTACTTC
TRBV5-1	NA	NA	TRBJ1-4	CASSSGTATNEKLFF	TGCGCCAGCAGCTCAGGGACGGCAACTAATGAAAAACTGTTTTTT
TRBV6-5	NA	NA	TRBJ1-1	CASSSTGDTEAFF	TGTGCCAGCAGTTCTACAGGAGACACTGAAGCTTTCTTT
TRBV5-4	NA	NA	TRBJ2-7	CASSDPDSANAYEQYF	TGTGCCAGCAGCGATCCGGACAGCGCAAATGCCTACGAGCAGTACTTC
TRBV6-4	TRBD2	once	TRBJ2-3	CASRASGETDTQYF	TGTGCCAGCAGAGCTAGCGGGGAAACAGATACGCAGTATTTT
TRBV5-1	NA	NA	TRBJ1-1	CASSLNGQEAFF	TGCGCCAGCAGCTTGAATGGACAAGAAGCTTTCTTT